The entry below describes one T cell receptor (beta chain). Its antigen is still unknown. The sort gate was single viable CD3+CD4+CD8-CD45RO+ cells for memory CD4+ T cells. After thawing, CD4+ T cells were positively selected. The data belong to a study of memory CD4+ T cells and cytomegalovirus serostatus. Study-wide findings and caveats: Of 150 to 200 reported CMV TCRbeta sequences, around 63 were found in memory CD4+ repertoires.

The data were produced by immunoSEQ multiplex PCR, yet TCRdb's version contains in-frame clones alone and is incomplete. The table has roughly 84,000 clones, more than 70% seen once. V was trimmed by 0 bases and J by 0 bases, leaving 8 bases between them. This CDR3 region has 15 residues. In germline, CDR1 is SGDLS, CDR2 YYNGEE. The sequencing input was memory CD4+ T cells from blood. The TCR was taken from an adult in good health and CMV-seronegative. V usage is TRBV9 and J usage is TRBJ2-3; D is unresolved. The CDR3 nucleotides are TGTGCCAGCAGCGTAGATCTCAGAAGCACAGATACGCAGTATTTT. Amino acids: CASSVDLRSTDTQYF.